This T cell receptor beta chain was identified in a study of identical twins (dated by TCRdb to 2015 to 2016). About the investigation overall: The study deep-sequenced TCR alpha and beta repertoires from monozygotic twins, unrelated adults of various ages and cord blood to test whether fetal clonotypes persist. Replicate twin experiments were performed at different times using different library preparation protocols to rule out contamination. General findings and caveats noted by the study authors: Conclusions relied on cross-sectional statistical analysis, since the same donors could not be followed over many years. Compared with coincidental sharing between unrelated individuals, an excess of low generation-probability sequences was observed among out-of-frame TCR alpha sequences shared between twins. Recombination models systematically underestimated out-of-frame TCR alpha sharing in monozygotic twins but agreed with sharing between unrelated individuals. Invariant T cells such as MAIT and iNKT could partly confound zero-insertion analyses, though diverse VJ usage argued against this for most clonotypes. Abundant cord blood beta clonotypes had fewer insertions, young adult naive repertoires showed a similar but weaker trend, and memory repertoires showed no such trend. Excess twin sharing in beta out-of-frame sequences was weaker because fewer shared sequences lowered the signal-to-noise ratio.

Every donor was a healthy Caucasian. The study also sequenced three unrelated non-twin adults: a male aged 18 to 29, a male aged 50 to 60 and a female aged 50 to 60. Using Miltenyi CD45RO+ enrichment and human naive T-cell isolation kits, memory (CD45RO+) and naive T cells were isolated from PBMC. This clonotype was found a few times. What this receptor recognizes is not known. Nothing much larger sits one base from this clone, and base qualities are not available. The library was generated by 5' RACE. These reads were obtained on an Illumina HiSeq 2000. A universal primer binding site was added through template switching, and the final cDNA carried a unique molecular identifier so that TCR cDNA molecules could be counted accurately. Specific primers in the conserved constant-segment region were used to synthesize first-strand cDNA for the TCR alpha and beta chains. To control for contamination, each cDNA library was double barcoded with a SMART-Mk sample barcode plus Illumina barcodes. TruSeq adapter sequences and Illumina sample barcodes were added in two successive PCR steps. Sequencing of the TCR alpha and beta cDNA libraries was done on the Illumina HiSeq platform using custom primers. For the original study's pipeline: Raw reads were processed with MiGEC to extract unique molecular identifiers, and MiXCR was used to determine CDR3 positions. For each individual, recombination models were inferred using an EM algorithm with the repgenHMM and IGoR tools. The tcR package in R was used for shared clonotype analysis, with sharing normalized by the product of cloneset sizes. Out-of-frame nonproductive sequences were analyzed to study raw recombination free of thymic and clonal selection effects. The public reads were reanalyzed by TCRdb: fastp trimming at Q25, MiXCR alignment, in-frame beta chains only. Each record represents a unique CDR3 protein, reported with the most common genes and DNA among its rows. TCRdb's processing, not the study's, gives the V and J calls here. This sample gives around 340,000 distinct CDR3 sequences in total; approximately 8.7% of them show up just once. The ten largest clones add up to 8% to 9.5% of the sample.

The V and J ends are trimmed by 3 bases and 0 bases, leaving 18 bases between them. Taken from cysteine to phenylalanine, the CDR3 has 18 residues. Here the CDR3 DNA is all that survives: 54 bases in frame from base 1. CDR1 and CDR2 are drawn from the germline V gene: MGHRA, YSYEKL. The sequence was obtained from a woman aged 45-59 years in good health. The chain is assembled from TRBV4-1 and TRBJ2-4, and TRBD2 may be the D gene, going by 5 matching bases. Input material: naive T cells sorted from blood. The label giving this sample's cell subset or site can be read as: cells isolated with a human naive T-cell isolation kit. The encoded CDR3 is CASSQHGQRSLAKNIQYF. The DNA reads as follows: TGCGCCAGCAGCCAGCACGGGCAGCGGTCCTTAGCCAAAAACATTCAGTACTTC.